This T cell receptor (beta chain) was documented in a study of T cell repertoires in cytomegalovirus infection. Background on the study: An indication of both CMV infection and matching HLA type came from public TCR beta signatures.

This clonotype has only a few counts. Its target is not known. Findings and limits, study-wide: Cumulative public TCR beta family frequency identified carriers of CMV plus the relevant HLA. Dominating the ex vivo response were HLA-C-restricted CMV-specific TCR beta clonotypes.

The V gene lost 3 bases and the J gene lost 3 bases, with 12 bases spanning the gap. This CDR3 region has 15 residues. From germline, CDR1 is LNHNV and CDR2 YYDKDF (reference sequence). TCRdb re-called the reads through MiXCR, storing one row per CDR3 protein. The sample yields approximately 170,000 distinct CDR3 sequences, about 15% seen once. Sequenced input: CD8+ T cells from PBMCs. The rearrangement joins TRBV15 to TRBJ1-5, with D perhaps TRBD1 (6 bases). The receptor comes from a human donor in good health (CMV status not recorded). Some clones in this sample may be carry-over from other donors' samples. The CDR3 loop reads CATSRDGGHNQPQHF. The CDR3 DNA reads TGTGCCACCAGCAGGGACGGGGGGCACAATCAGCCCCAGCATTTT.